This T cell receptor beta chain was recorded in a study of blood T cell repertoires in COVID-19. The overall study: Acute and convalescent COVID-19 samples came from the United States, Italy and Spain. The analysed material was cDNA or gDNA that came from T cells, B-cell-depleted T cells, or PBMCs.

In the source study's methods: Reference gene primer amplification gave estimated nucleated cell counts. The method was immunoSEQ multiplex PCR; TCRdb's version includes in-frame clones alone and lacks a portion of them. D and trimming come from the DNA, and the V and J calls and clone size come from that table. The table has roughly 700,000 clones, about 90% seen once. The CDR3 is 13 residues long. CDR1 is SGDLS, CDR2 YYNGEE, per germline. J was trimmed by 4 bases and V by 7 bases; bases with no gene match: 6. The origin of this receptor is a woman aged 18-30 years with acute or convalescent COVID-19. The V and J genes are TRBV9 and TRBJ1-2, with TRBD1 matching 8 bases. Source material: peripheral blood. The CDR3 here is CASLGTGGYGYTF. Here the CDR3 DNA reads TGTGCCAGCCTCGGTACAGGGGGCTATGGCTACACCTTC.